The 30 T cell receptor beta chains given below trace back to one sample, sequenced in a study of regulatory T cells in long-lasting Graves disease. As for time point: newly diagnosed GD, antithyroid drugs for less than 3 months. After RNA was extracted from PBMCs, the TCR library was made from it. Both iRepertoire HTBI primers and Arm-PCR of CDR3 regions were used to build the TCR beta libraries. TCRdb ran MiXCR on the multiplex PCR reads and lists one entry per CDR3 protein. The sample has 250,000 or so distinct CDR3 sequences, 20% to 25% seen once. The sequencing used peripheral blood mononuclear cells (PBMCs), collected at new diagnosis, from a patient treated with antithyroid drugs. The receptor set was obtained from a female donor with Graves disease.

The rearrangement uses TRBV29-1 and TRBJ1-1; D is possibly TRBD1 (5 bases). CDR3 size: 12 residues. Between the trimmed V and J ends, which lost 7 bases and 0 bases, there was a span of 9 bases. Germline-derived CDR1 and CDR2 are SQVTM and ANQGSEA. The CDR3 loop is CSGGALNTEAFF. CDR3 nucleotides: TGCAGCGGAGGGGCTTTGAACACTGAAGCTTTCTTT.

V usage is TRBV6-5 and J usage is TRBJ1-6, with D tentatively TRBD1 (5 bases). Per the germline V gene, CDR1 is MNHEY and CDR2 is SVGAGI. The V gene lost 2 bases and the J gene lost 0 bases, with 14 bases spanning the gap. This CDR3 contains 18 residues. The DNA for the CDR3 is TGTGCCAGCAGTTACGAGGGGAGCCTCGGCTCCTATAATTCACCCCTCCACTTT. Its translation: CASSYEGSLGSYNSPLHF.

This clonotype was detected many times. The chain joins TRBV29-1 to TRBJ2-5; 11 bases are a match to TRBD1. The trim removed 6 bases at V and 5 bases at J, leaving 8 bases unmatched. This CDR3 has 14 amino acids. Germline-derived CDR1 and CDR2 are SQVTM and ANQGSEA. CDR3 region: CSVRDRGSRETQYF. In nucleotides, the CDR3 is TGCAGCGTCCGGGACAGGGGGTCGAGGGAGACCCAGTACTTC.

There are a few counts of this clonotype. This chain links TRBV4-2 with TRBJ1-4; TRBD1 aligns across 8 bases. The CDR3 is 15 amino acids. The germline CDR1 and CDR2 sequences are LGHNA and YNFKEQ. V was pared by 1 base and J by 8 bases, with 6 bases of the junction left unmatched. The CDR3 spells CASSQVSGGLEKLFF. DNA of the CDR3: TGTGCCAGCAGCCAAGTCTCAGGGGGCCTGGAAAAACTGTTTTTT.

The chain uses TRBV5-1 and TRBJ2-1; possibly TRBD1 for D (6 bases). The CDR3 is 15 residues long. Germline loops: CDR1 SGHRS, CDR2 YFSETQ. V was pared by 4 bases and J by 2 bases, with 13 bases between. The CDR3 loop reads CASSQLQGPYNEQFF. CDR3 in DNA: TGCGCCAGCAGCCAACTACAGGGTCCCTACAATGAGCAGTTCTTC.

This clonotype was observed many times. This rearrangement joins TRBV6-2 or TRBV6-3 to TRBJ1-4; tentatively, D is TRBD1 (5 bases). Trimming shortened V by 3 bases and J by 7 bases, and 15 bases separated the two germline ends. CDR1 and CDR2 from the germline V gene are MNHEY and SVGEGT. This CDR3 has 15 residues. The CDR3, as DNA: TGTGCCAGCAGTTATGGCGGAGGGGTCCGTGAAAAACTGTTTTTT. Translation gives CASSYGGGVREKLFF.

This clonotype was recorded at least ten times. This chain joins TRBV7-3 and TRBJ2-2; D is possibly TRBD1 (6 bases). The germline V gene encodes CDR1 SGHTA and CDR2 FQGTGA. The V end lost 6 bases, the J end lost 8 bases, and 16 bases lay between the germline ends. The CDR3 contains 14 residues. The CDR3 DNA sequence: TGTGCCAGCAGTCTTGGACAGCAGTCTGGGGAGCTGTTTTTT. This codes for CASSLGQQSGELFF.

This clonotype appeared many times. The chain couples TRBV18 to TRBJ1-4; D not resolved. CDR1 KGHSH and CDR2 LQKENI come from the germline V gene. Trimming left V 4 bases short and J 0 bases short, with 15 bases between. This CDR3 contains 17 residues. The CDR3 nucleotides read TGTGCCAGCTCACTGTCTTGGGAACCCGCAACTAATGAAAAACTGTTTTTT. Translating gives CASSLSWEPATNEKLFF.

In its sample, this clonotype was seen many times. The rearrangement links TRBV28 to TRBJ2-5; TRBD1 is a possible D gene (6 bases). The CDR3 spans 15 residues. Germline CDR1 and CDR2: MDHEN and SYDVKM. V gave up 3 bases and J gave up 1 base, with 12 bases separating them. CDR3 residues: CASSLAGAVQETQYF. Written as DNA, the CDR3 is TGTGCCAGCAGTTTGGCAGGGGCTGTCCAAGAGACCCAGTACTTC.

Regarding this clonotype: A much larger clone lies a single base off, so this may be a read error. This chain links TRBV6-1 with TRBJ2-5; no clear D gene. The CDR3 consists of 13 residues. The germline V gene encodes CDR1 MNHNS and CDR2 SASEGT. Trimming cost V 4 bases and J 5 bases, with 11 bases left between them. The CDR3 DNA follows: TGTGCCAGCAGTGGAGGCTTCGGTGAGACCCAGTACTTC. Amino acid sequence: CASSGGFGETQYF.

This clonotype was detected ten times or more. V gene TRBV7-2 combines with J gene TRBJ1-1; weak D call: TRBD1 (6 bases). With 5 bases removed from V and 12 bases from J, the gap between germline ends came to 22 bases. Per the germline V gene, CDR1 is SGHTA and CDR2 is FQGNSA. CDR3 length: 14 amino acids. The DNA of the CDR3 is TGTGCCAGCAGCGGAGGAACAGGGAAGGCTCTAACTTTCTTT. Encoded protein: CASSGGTGKALTFF.

This clonotype was recorded many times. CDR3 coding DNA: TGTGCCAGCAGTTACTCGGGCGTGGTGTATACTGAAGCTTTCTTT. Protein product: CASSYSGVVYTEAFF. V gene TRBV6-5 combines with J gene TRBJ1-1; D is undetermined. Per germline, CDR1 MNHEY and CDR2 SVGAGI. V lost 0 bases and J lost 5, with 13 bases in between. The CDR3 runs 15 residues.

The genes are TRBV5-1 and TRBJ1-1; D unclear. The germline gives CDR1 SGHRS, CDR2 YFSETQ. The CDR3 sequence is 17 residues long. Trimming removed 4 bases at V and 1 base at J, with 20 bases between. The CDR3 DNA reads TGCGCCAGCAGCCCTGCGACCTGGGTCAGAAAGAACACTGAAGCTTTCTTT. The encoded protein is CASSPATWVRKNTEAFF. The whole variable domain, filled in from reference TRBV5-1 and TRBJ1-1, reads KAGVTQTPRYLIKTRGQQVTLSCSPISGHRSVSWYQQTPGQGLQFLFEYFSETQRNKGNFPGRFSGRQFSNSRSEMNVSTLELGDSALYLCASSPATWVRKNTEAFFGQGTRLTVV.

The chain is built from TRBV11-2 and TRBJ2-7, with TRBD1 matching over 7 bases. The CDR3 consists of 14 residues. V was clipped by 6 bases and J by 4 bases; unmatched bases: 9. Germline loops: CDR1 SGHAT, CDR2 FQNNGV. DNA for the CDR3: TGTGCCAGCAGTTACGCGACAGGGAAATACGAGCAGTACTTC. This gives the protein CASSYATGKYEQYF.

This clonotype has at least ten counts. The J gene is TRBJ2-3, the V gene TRBV12-3 or TRBV12-4, with 9 bases fitting TRBD1. The junction had 9 bases not matched to a gene; V was cut back by 6 bases and J by 2 bases. The CDR3 consists of 16 residues. CDR3 bases: TGTGCCAGCAGCCAAGGGACAGGGTGGAACACAGATACGCAGTATTTT. Translation gives CASSQGTGWNTDTQYF.

The table lists this clonotype with many counts. This chain joins TRBV19 and TRBJ2-2, with a weak D call TRBD1 (6 bases). The CDR3 is 15 residues long. CDR1 is LNHDA, CDR2 SQIVND, per germline (reference sequence). Trimming took 5 bases from V and 1 from J, leaving 11 bases between them. CDR3 bases: TGTGCCAGTAGTCCCCCGGACAGGAACACCGGGGAGCTGTTTTTT. Its protein is CASSPPDRNTGELFF.

This clonotype was counted between two and nine times. This chain connects TRBV6-5 to TRBJ2-1; TRBD2 is a possible D gene (6 bases). V was cut by 6 bases and J by 3 bases, with 15 bases left in between. This CDR3 is 15 amino acids long. Germline V gives CDR1 MNHEY, CDR2 SVGAGI. The CDR3 sequence is CASSYLRRDYNEQFF. The CDR3 DNA reads as TGTGCCAGCAGCTACCTAAGGAGGGACTACAATGAGCAGTTCTTC.

This clonotype was picked up many times. The J gene is TRBJ1-1, the V gene TRBV9; D perhaps matches TRBD1 (6 bases). Trimming removed 3 bases at V and 4 bases at J, with 13 bases between. The CDR3 covers 14 residues. The germline gives CDR1 SGDLS, CDR2 YYNGEE. The CDR3 DNA reads TGTGCCAGCAGCGCCCTAACAGGGATCACTGAAGCTTTCTTT. Translating it yields CASSALTGITEAFF. Based on the CDR3 plus reference TRBV9 and TRBJ1-1, the full variable domain is DSGVTQTPKHLITATGQRVTLRCSPRSGDLSVYWYQQSLDQGLQFLIQYYNGEERAKGNILERFSAQQFPDLHSELNLSSLELGDSALYFCASSALTGITEAFFGQGTRLTVV.

CDR3 bases: TGTGCCAGCAGTTCCCCACAGGACAGGGGGGCCTACGAGCAGTACTTC. This sequence encodes CASSSPQDRGAYEQYF. The chain carries TRBV28 and TRBJ2-7; 10 bases agree with TRBD1. The V segment lost 4 bases and the J segment 2 bases; nucleotides outside the gene matches: 8. The CDR3 extends over 16 amino acids. Germline assignment: CDR1 MDHEN and CDR2 SYDVKM. The full variable domain, completed using reference TRBV28 and TRBJ2-7, is DVKVTQSSRYLVKRTGEKVFLECVQDMDHENMFWYRQDPGLGLRLIYFSYDVKMKEKGDIPEGYSVSREKKERFSLILESASTNQTSMYLCASSSPQDRGAYEQYFGPGTRLTVT.

The sample holds many counts of this clonotype. The V and J genes are TRBV24-1 and TRBJ2-3; the D is unclear. The CDR3 loop spans 16 amino acids. The germline CDR1 and CDR2 sequences are KGHDR and SFDVKD. V was clipped by 2 bases and J by 1 base, with 12 bases between them. The CDR3 reads CATSDSEWAGTDTQYF. CDR3 nucleotide sequence: TGTGCCACCAGTGATTCGGAGTGGGCTGGCACAGATACGCAGTATTTT.

As regards this clonotype: A far bigger clonotype differs at one base, so this is likely a read error. The CDR3 bases are TGTGCCAGCAGCCCCAACAGGGTGGGCACTGAAGCTTTCTTT. Amino acids: CASSPNRVGTEAFF. This chain uses TRBV7-8 with TRBJ1-1, with D possibly matching TRBD1 (6 bases). The germline V gene has CDR1 SGHVS and CDR2 FQNEAQ. V shed 5 bases and J shed 4 bases, with 14 bases lying between them. The CDR3 has 14 amino acids. Full variable domain (rest looked up from reference TRBV7-8 and TRBJ1-1): GAGVSQSPRYKVAKRGQDVALRCDPISGHVSLFWYQQALGQGPEFLTYFQNEAQLDKSGLPSDRFFAERPEGSVSTLKIQRTQQEDSAVYLCASSPNRVGTEAFFGQGTRLTVV.

Turning to this clonotype: Possible read error: a much larger clone is one base away. The chain couples TRBV12-3 or TRBV12-4 to TRBJ1-1; D might be TRBD1 (5 bases). The CDR3 length is 14 residues. The CDR3 here is CASSGTTANTDAFF. CDR3 coding DNA: TGTGCCAGCAGCGGCACGACAGCGAACACTGATGCTTTCTTT.

In this sample, this clonotype turned up many times. The junction differs from germline at one of its ends, possibly a read error. The rearrangement uses TRBV18 and TRBJ2-1, with 7 nucleotides matching TRBD2. CDR3 length: 13 amino acids. Germline CDR1 is KGHSH and CDR2 is LQKENI. The DNA for the CDR3 is TGTGCCAGCTCAACACCGGGGGGAAATGAGCAGTTCTTC. It yields the protein CASSTPGGNEQFF. The full variable domain, its missing parts supplied by reference TRBV18 and TRBJ2-1, is NAGVMQNPRHLVRRRGQEARLRCSPMKGHSHVYWYRQLPEEGLKFMVYLQKENIIDESGMPKERFSAEFPKEGPSILRIQQVVRGDSAAYFCASSTPGGNEQFFGPGTRLTVL.

Comment on this clonotype: A read error may explain this, as a much larger clone is one base away. The chain joins TRBV7-2 to TRBJ2-1, with D perhaps matching TRBD2 (5 bases). Per germline, CDR1 SGHTA and CDR2 FQGNSA. The length of the CDR3 is 15 residues. CDR3 sequence (DNA): TGTGCCAGCGGCTTAAGTTGGCGGGTGTACAATGAGCAGTTCTTC. Translating it yields CASGLSWRVYNEQFF.

This clonotype has only a few counts. V gene TRBV11-2 combines with J gene TRBJ1-2; no firm D call. V was pared by 5 bases and J by 8 bases, with 21 bases between. Germline lookup yields CDR1 SGHAT and CDR2 FQNNGV. The CDR3 loop spans 15 amino acids. In DNA, the CDR3 is TGTGCCAGCAGCCAAGAAAGGACTACAGTTACGGGCTACACCTTC. Protein sequence: CASSQERTTVTGYTF.

This clonotype has at least ten counts. This chain uses TRBV12-3 or TRBV12-4 with TRBJ1-5; D gene unclear. V was clipped by 6 bases and J by 4 bases, with 19 bases between them. This CDR3 contains 16 residues. The CDR3 region is CASRSSVGRNNQPQHF. CDR3 sequence (DNA): TGTGCCAGCAGGTCTTCGGTAGGACGGAATAATCAGCCCCAGCATTTT.

This clonotype was counted at least ten times. The chain employs TRBV20-1 and TRBJ2-5; the match to TRBD1 covers 8 bases. V lost 5 bases to trimming and J lost 4 bases; unmatched junction nucleotides: 12. The CDR3 runs to 15 residues. Germline CDR1 DFQATT, CDR2 SNEGSKA (reference sequence). CDR3 sequence: CSARSSQGAAETQYF. As DNA, the CDR3 is TGCAGTGCTCGGTCTAGTCAGGGGGCCGCAGAGACCCAGTACTTC.

At least ten counts were recorded for this clonotype. The rearrangement links TRBV20-1 to TRBJ2-5, with D tentatively TRBD2 (6 bases). CDR1 and CDR2 from the germline V gene are DFQATT and SNEGSKA (reference sequence). The CDR3 spans 12 residues. Deletions cut 5 bases from V and 2 bases from J, with 9 bases between. The CDR3 loop reads CSAGTRQETQYF. CDR3 nucleotides: TGCAGTGCTGGGACTCGTCAAGAGACCCAGTACTTC.

A single count supports this clonotype. This may be a read error, as it is one base from a much larger clone. V gene TRBV10-1 combines with J gene TRBJ2-2; D gene unclear. With 3 bases removed from V and 1 base from J, the gap between germline ends came to 3 bases. CDR3 length equals 13 residues. The germline V gene encodes CDR1 WNHNN and CDR2 SYGVQD (reference sequence). The CDR3 DNA follows: TGCGCCAGCAGTGAACAGAACACCGGGGAGCTGTTTTTT. Protein product: CASSEQNTGELFF.

This clonotype was detected ten times or more. Its ends do not fully match the called genes, so a read error is possible. V is TRBV18 and J is TRBJ2-2; tentatively, D is TRBD1 (6 bases). CDR1 and CDR2 (germline): KGHSH, LQKENI. This CDR3 region has 15 residues. The CDR3 is CASSQGLANTGELFF. CDR3 nucleotide sequence: TGCGCCAGCAGCCAGGGGCTCGCGAACACCGGGGAGCTGTTTTTT.